The next 9 T cell receptor beta chains were all read from a single sample in a study of type 1 regulatory T cells. One entry per CDR3 protein, called by TCRdb with MiXCR from the reads. This table holds approximately 90,000 distinct CDR3 sequences, 25% to 40% found once. The specimen was CD4+ T cells, either the whole sample or a sorted fraction (not recorded which). Every receptor here comes from a human donor in good health.

The chain joins TRBV6-1 to TRBJ2-2, with 9 bases aligning to TRBD1. Trimming removed 6 bases from V and 4 bases from J; junction bases left unmatched: 12. The CDR3 contains 17 residues. Germline assignment: CDR1 MNHNS and CDR2 SASEGT. Here the CDR3 DNA reads TGTGCCAGCAGCCAAACCGGGACAGGGTGGGGCACCGGGGAGCTGTTTTTT. The encoded protein is CASSQTGTGWGTGELFF.

V is TRBV20-1 and J is TRBJ2-7; 11 bases match TRBD1. Per germline, CDR1 DFQATT and CDR2 SNEGSKA (reference sequence). This CDR3 has 15 amino acids. V lost 0 bases, J lost 4 bases, and 5 bases stayed unmatched. CDR3 protein: CSARDPGQGEYEQYF. DNA for the CDR3: TGCAGTGCTAGAGATCCGGGACAGGGGGAGTACGAGCAGTACTTC.

This clonotype was detected ten times or more. The V and J genes are TRBV20-1 and TRBJ1-1, with TRBD1 matching 8 bases. Trimming removed 3 bases from V and 1 base from J; junction bases left unmatched: 16. The CDR3 spans 18 residues. Germline V gene sequence: CDR1 DFQATT, CDR2 SNEGSKA (reference sequence). CDR3 nucleotide sequence: TGCAGTGCTAGGACAGGGGCGGGAGGACTCCGGGGGAACACTGAAGCTTTCTTT. Protein sequence: CSARTGAGGLRGNTEAFF.

This clonotype has more than one count but fewer than ten. The gene calls are TRBV12-3 or TRBV12-4 and TRBJ2-7, with D tentatively TRBD2 (5 bases). V lost 5 bases and J lost 10, with 15 bases in between. There are 12 residues in the CDR3. The CDR3 reads CASSLNSLAQYF. Here the CDR3 DNA reads TGTGCCAGCAGTCTAAATAGCCTAGCACAGTACTTC.

V gene TRBV18 combines with J gene TRBJ2-1, with TRBD1 matching over 7 bases. The V segment lost 3 bases and the J segment 2 bases; nucleotides outside the gene matches: 4. The CDR3 length is 15 residues. Germline V gene data show CDR1 as KGHSH and CDR2 as LQKENI. The CDR3: CASSPAGTAYNEQFF. The CDR3 DNA reads as TGTGCCAGCTCACCTGCCGGGACAGCCTACAATGAGCAGTTCTTC. Combining the CDR3 with reference TRBV18 and TRBJ2-1 gives the whole variable domain NAGVMQNPRHLVRRRGQEARLRCSPMKGHSHVYWYRQLPEEGLKFMVYLQKENIIDESGMPKERFSAEFPKEGPSILRIQQVVRGDSAAYFCASSPAGTAYNEQFFGPGTRLTVL.

This clonotype was recorded a few times. The chain carries TRBV2 and TRBJ2-7, with 7 bases lining up with TRBD1. The ends lost 10 bases at V and 0 bases at J; junction bases unmatched: 6. CDR3 size: 13 residues. Per germline, CDR1 SNHLY and CDR2 FYNNEI. CDR3 sequence (DNA): TGTGCCAATCGACAGGGAAGCTCCTACGAGCAGTACTTC. Translated: CANRQGSSYEQYF.

CDR3 sequence reads: CASIAGYLGNEQFF. CDR3 nucleotides: TGTGCCAGCATCGCGGGGTATCTAGGAAATGAGCAGTTCTTC. The chain joins TRBV11-2 to TRBJ2-1, with D tentatively TRBD2 (6 bases). This CDR3 contains 14 residues. V lost 7 bases and J lost 7, with 17 bases in between. Per the germline V gene, CDR1 is SGHAT and CDR2 is FQNNGV.

The chain couples TRBV27 to TRBJ1-5; 7 positions agree with TRBD1. Germline V lookup: CDR1 MNHEY, CDR2 SMNVEV (reference sequence). The CDR3 sequence is 14 residues long. V shed 6 bases and J 7 bases; nucleotides not matched to a gene: 9. The CDR3 loop reads CASRRQGIQQPQHF. DNA for the CDR3: TGTGCCAGCAGAAGACAGGGTATTCAACAGCCCCAGCATTTT.

This clonotype was picked up a small number of times. This rearrangement joins TRBV14 to TRBJ2-5, with 7 bases identical to TRBD1. The length of the CDR3 is 15 residues. With V trimmed by 1 base and J by 5 bases, 7 bases remained unmatched. Per germline, CDR1 SGHDN and CDR2 FVKESK. The CDR3 reads CASSQVDRVGETQYF. CDR3 sequence (DNA): TGTGCCAGCAGCCAAGTTGACAGGGTGGGGGAGACCCAGTACTTC. Drawing the rest from reference TRBV14 and TRBJ2-5, the complete variable domain is EAGVTQFPSHSVIEKGQTVTLRCDPISGHDNLYWYRRVMGKEIKFLLHFVKESKQDESGMPNNRFLAERTGGTYSTLKVQPAELEDSGVYFCASSQVDRVGETQYFGPGTRLLVL.